This TCR beta chain was sequenced during a study of identical twins. Whole-study findings and limits: With abundant cord blood beta clonotypes, insertions were fewer; memory repertoires showed no such pattern. It was out-of-frame TCR alpha sharing in monozygotic twins that models underestimated. Those out-of-frame alpha sequences shared by twins showed an excess of low generation probability.

This clonotype was seen a handful of times. Its cognate antigen is unknown. Using its own MiXCR run on the 5' RACE reads, TCRdb lists one record per CDR3 protein. The sample includes about 390,000 distinct CDR3 sequences, roughly 9% of them seen just once. Sequencing was done on a sample of naive T cells sorted from blood. The TCR was taken from a woman aged 45-60 years in good health.

The CDR3 DNA sequence: TGCGCCAGCAGCTTGGTAGCGGGAGGGCCCCCGCACTACGAGCAGTACTTC. Translation gives CASSLVAGGPPHYEQYF. This chain connects TRBV5-1 to TRBJ2-7, with 11 bases lining up with TRBD2. Germline V CDR1 and CDR2: SGHRS, YFSETQ. The CDR3 is made up of 17 amino acids. The V and J ends lost 0 bases and 3 bases, in that order; junction bases with no gene match: 8.